One sample yielded the 15 T cell receptor beta chains listed below, sequenced in a study of neurological immune-mediated disorders (dated by TCRdb to the late 2010s). Library prep was done by 5' RACE. Sequenced using an Illumina HiSeq 2500. Using fastp trimming at Q25 and MiXCR clonotype assembly, TCRdb reanalyzed the public sequencing data and kept in-frame beta chains. Every distinct CDR3 protein forms one entry, paired with its most common genes and DNA. For this sample the table gives tens of thousands of distinct CDR3 sequences, of which 4% to 6% were detected only once. The ten largest clonotypes hold around 6.8% of the sample. The specimen sequenced was PBMCs. The origin of the receptors is a man aged 18 to 35 with multiple sclerosis.

This clonotype was seen many times. The chain employs TRBV15 and TRBJ1-3, with D possibly being TRBD1 (6 bases). V lost 1 base and J 0 bases, leaving 10 bases between the germline ends. This CDR3 contains 16 residues. The germline V gene encodes CDR1 LNHNV and CDR2 YYDKDF (reference sequence). The CDR3, as DNA: TGTGCCACCAGCAGAGCTGACAGGAGCTCTGGAAACACCATATATTTT. Protein product: CATSRADRSSGNTIYF.

In its sample, this clonotype was seen many times. V gene TRBV7-9 combines with J gene TRBJ1-3; no clear D gene. V shed 6 bases and J shed 4 bases, with 16 bases lying between them. Germline V gives CDR1 SEHNR, CDR2 FQNEAQ (reference sequence). The CDR3 covers 15 residues. CDR3 protein: CASSPPLSGGNTIYF. CDR3 nucleotide sequence: TGTGCCAGCAGTCCCCCACTATCCGGGGGAAACACCATATATTTT.

Concerning this clonotype itself: This clone may be a read error of a much larger clone one base away. The chain joins TRBV20-1 to TRBJ2-7; 9 bases are a match to TRBD1. V lost 6 bases to trimming and J lost 7 bases; unmatched junction nucleotides: 10. Germline V lookup: CDR1 DFQATT, CDR2 SNEGSKA (reference sequence). This CDR3 is built from 13 residues. The CDR3 is CSARTGAYKEQYF. CDR3 DNA: TGCAGTGCGCGGACAGGGGCATACAAAGAGCAGTACTTC.

The chain joins TRBV7-9 to TRBJ2-5; D gene uncertain. This CDR3 comprises 15 residues. Germline V gene sequence: CDR1 SEHNR, CDR2 FQNEAQ (reference sequence). Trimming removed 6 bases from V and 3 bases from J, with 17 bases in between. CDR3 in amino acids: CASSSPRKTKETQYF. CDR3 bases: TGTGCCAGCAGTTCCCCCAGAAAGACGAAAGAGACCCAGTACTTC. The variable domain in full, completed from reference TRBV7-9 and TRBJ2-5, reads DTGVSQNPRHKITKRGQNVTFRCDPISEHNRLYWYRQTLGQGPEFLTYFQNEAQLEKSRLLSDRFSAERPKGSFSTLEIQRTEQGDSAMYLCASSSPRKTKETQYFGPGTRLLVL.

This clonotype was detected only a few times. A single base separates this from a much larger clone, so it may be a read error. The CDR3 DNA follows: TGTGCCAGCAGCCATTCGGGACTAGCGGGAGAAGAGCAGTACTTC. Translating gives CASSHSGLAGEEQYF. V is TRBV13 and J is TRBJ2-7; 14 nucleotides line up with TRBD2. This CDR3 is 15 amino acids long. The germline CDR1 and CDR2 sequences are PRHDT and FYEKMQ (reference sequence). Trimming at V came to 5 bases and at J to 7 bases, leaving 7 bases not matched to a gene.

This clonotype was recorded many times. The genes are TRBV12-3 or TRBV12-4 and TRBJ2-2; D may correspond to TRBD1 or TRBD2 (5 bases each). V lost 6 bases, J lost 2 bases, and 10 bases lay in between. CDR3 length equals 14 residues. In DNA, the CDR3 is TGTGCCAGCAGCCGGGACGGCAACACCGGGGAGCTGTTTTTT. It codes for CASSRDGNTGELFF.

This clonotype has ten or more counts. This sequence joins TRBV11-2 and TRBJ1-6; 7 positions agree with TRBD1. Unmatched junction bases numbered 4, after V lost 3 bases and J lost 5 bases. There are 15 residues in the CDR3. The germline CDR1 and CDR2 sequences are SGHAT and FQNNGV. CDR3 DNA sequence: TGTGCCAGCAGCTTGGAGGGACAGCATAATTCACCCCTCCACTTT. This codes for CASSLEGQHNSPLHF. Supplemented by reference TRBV11-2 and TRBJ1-6, the full variable domain reads EAGVAQSPRYKIIEKRQSVAFWCNPISGHATLYWYQQILGQGPKLLIQFQNNGVVDDSQLPKDRFSAERLKGVDSTLKIQPAKLEDSAVYLCASSLEGQHNSPLHFGNGTRLTVT.

The chain recombines TRBV7-3 with TRBJ2-7; D is possibly TRBD1 (5 bases). The germline V gene encodes CDR1 SGHTA and CDR2 FQGTGA. Trimming removed 3 bases from V and 0 bases from J, with 12 bases in between. The length of the CDR3 is 15 residues. The CDR3 sequence: CASSFGASSSYEQYF. CDR3 DNA: TGTGCCAGCAGCTTTGGGGCTTCGAGCTCCTACGAGCAGTACTTC.

This clonotype occurred many times. This chain uses TRBV12-3 or TRBV12-4 with TRBJ2-1; perhaps TRBD2 as D (5 bases). The CDR3 consists of 10 residues. V dropped 8 bases and J dropped 12 bases, with 11 bases sitting between them. The CDR3: CASGRTGQFF. The CDR3 coding sequence is TGTGCCAGCGGTAGGACTGGGCAGTTCTTC.

This clonotype has only a few counts. The V call is TRBV30, the J call TRBJ2-3; D gene unclear. The CDR3 spans 10 residues. CDR1 is GTSNPN, CDR2 SVGIG, per germline (reference sequence). Trimming cost V 3 bases and J 7 bases, with 5 bases left between them. The CDR3 coding sequence is TGTGCCTGGAGCCGGAATACGCAGTATTTT. Translating it yields CAWSRNTQYF.

This clonotype turned up a few times. This chain links TRBV5-1 with TRBJ2-7, with 14 bases identical to TRBD2. There are 17 residues in the CDR3. Germline CDR1 reads SGHRS; CDR2 reads YFSETQ. J lost 5 bases, V lost 0 bases, and 7 bases had no gene match. Here the CDR3 reads CASSLGLAGGLGNEQYF. For the CDR3, the DNA is TGCGCCAGCAGCTTGGGACTAGCGGGGGGGCTCGGGAACGAGCAGTACTTC.

This clonotype came up many times. The chain joins TRBV7-2 to TRBJ2-1, with D perhaps matching TRBD1 (5 bases). V was cut by 5 bases and J by 4 bases, with 6 bases left in between. This CDR3 has 12 amino acids. The germline V gene encodes CDR1 SGHTA and CDR2 FQGNSA. The CDR3 nucleotides read TGTGCCAGCAGCAGGGGTTACAATGAGCAGTTCTTC. Protein sequence: CASSRGYNEQFF.

The V gene is TRBV5-1, the J gene TRBJ2-3; 8 bases are shared with TRBD1. Trimming at V came to 0 bases and at J to 5 bases, leaving 11 bases not matched to a gene. Germline V gene lookup returns CDR1 SGHRS and CDR2 YFSETQ. The CDR3 runs 17 residues. This CDR3 reads CASSLEARGPSGDTQYF. The CDR3 nucleotides are TGCGCCAGCAGCTTGGAGGCCAGGGGGCCAAGTGGAGATACGCAGTATTTT. The complete variable domain, with remaining parts taken from reference TRBV5-1 and TRBJ2-3, reads KAGVTQTPRYLIKTRGQQVTLSCSPISGHRSVSWYQQTPGQGLQFLFEYFSETQRNKGNFPGRFSGRQFSNSRSEMNVSTLELGDSALYLCASSLEARGPSGDTQYFGPGTRLTVL.

The sample holds many counts of this clonotype. The chain links TRBV10-2 to TRBJ1-5; D is unresolved. Trimming removed 6 bases at V and 5 bases at J, with 8 bases between. In germline, CDR1 is WSHSY, CDR2 SAAADI. This CDR3 has 12 residues. CDR3 in DNA: TGCGCCAGCAGCGTAAGGGATCAGCCCCAGCATTTT. Translating it yields CASSVRDQPQHF.

This clonotype was observed at least ten times. The J gene is TRBJ2-7, the V gene TRBV7-2; 8 bases map to TRBD1. Germline V gene data show CDR1 as SGHTA and CDR2 as FQGNSA. The CDR3 is 15 amino acids. The junction had 8 bases not matched to a gene; V was cut back by 5 bases and J by 2 bases. The CDR3 region is CASSLAARGPYEQYF. In DNA, the CDR3 is TGTGCCAGCAGCCTCGCTGCCAGGGGGCCCTACGAGCAGTACTTC.